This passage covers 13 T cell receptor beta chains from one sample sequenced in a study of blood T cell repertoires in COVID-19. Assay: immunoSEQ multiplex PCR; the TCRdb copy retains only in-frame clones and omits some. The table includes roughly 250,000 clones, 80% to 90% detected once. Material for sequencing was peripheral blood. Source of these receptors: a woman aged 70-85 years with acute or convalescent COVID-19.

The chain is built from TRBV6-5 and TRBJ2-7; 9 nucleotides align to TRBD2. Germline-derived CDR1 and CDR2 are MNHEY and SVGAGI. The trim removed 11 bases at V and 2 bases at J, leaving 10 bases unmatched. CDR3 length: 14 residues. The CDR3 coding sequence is TGTGCCGCGTACCCCCTAGCGGGGACCTACGAGCAGTACTTC. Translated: CAAYPLAGTYEQYF.

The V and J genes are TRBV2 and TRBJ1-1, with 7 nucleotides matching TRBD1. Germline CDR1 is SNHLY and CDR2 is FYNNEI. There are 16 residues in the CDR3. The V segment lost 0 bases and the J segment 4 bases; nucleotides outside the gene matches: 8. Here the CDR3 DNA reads TGTGCCAGCAGTGAAGCCGACGGCAGGGGGTCCACTGAAGCTTTCTTT. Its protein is CASSEADGRGSTEAFF.

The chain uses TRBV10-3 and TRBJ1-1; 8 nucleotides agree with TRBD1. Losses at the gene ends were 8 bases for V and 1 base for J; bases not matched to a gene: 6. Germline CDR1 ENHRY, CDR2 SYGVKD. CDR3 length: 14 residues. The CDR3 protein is CAIAGQGSNTEAFF. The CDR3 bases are TGTGCCATCGCAGGACAGGGATCGAACACTGAAGCTTTCTTT.

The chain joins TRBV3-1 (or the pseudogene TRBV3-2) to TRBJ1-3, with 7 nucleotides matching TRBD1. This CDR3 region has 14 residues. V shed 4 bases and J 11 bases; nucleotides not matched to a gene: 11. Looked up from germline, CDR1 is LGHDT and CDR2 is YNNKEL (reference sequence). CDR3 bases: TGTGCCAGCAGCCCGCCGGGACAGCTATCCCCCATATATTTT. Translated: CASSPPGQLSPIYF.

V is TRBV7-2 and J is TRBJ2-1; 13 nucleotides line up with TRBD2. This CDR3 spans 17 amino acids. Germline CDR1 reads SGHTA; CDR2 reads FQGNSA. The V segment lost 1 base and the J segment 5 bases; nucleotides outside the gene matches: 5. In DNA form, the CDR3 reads TGTGCCAGCAGCTTAGGGACTAGCGGGGGAGGCGACAATGAGCAGTTCTTC. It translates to CASSLGTSGGGDNEQFF.

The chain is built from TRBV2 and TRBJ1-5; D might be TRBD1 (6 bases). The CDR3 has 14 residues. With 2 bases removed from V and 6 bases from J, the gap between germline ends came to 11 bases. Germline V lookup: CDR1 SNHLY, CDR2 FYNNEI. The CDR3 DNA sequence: TGTGCCAGCAGTGAATGGGGGGGCGGTCAGCCCCAGCATTTT. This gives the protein CASSEWGGGQPQHF. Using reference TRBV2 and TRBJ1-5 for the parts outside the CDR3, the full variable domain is EPEVTQTPSHQVTQMGQEVILRCVPISNHLYFYWYRQILGQKVEFLVSFYNNEISEKSEIFDDQFSVERPDGSNFTLKIRSTKLEDSAMYFCASSEWGGGQPQHFGDGTRLSIL.

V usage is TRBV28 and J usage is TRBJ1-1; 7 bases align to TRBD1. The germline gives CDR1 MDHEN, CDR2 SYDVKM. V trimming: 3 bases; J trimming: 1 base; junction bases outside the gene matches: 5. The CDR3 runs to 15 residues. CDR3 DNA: TGTGCCAGCAGTTTCATTGACAGGGCGAACACTGAAGCTTTCTTT. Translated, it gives CASSFIDRANTEAFF.

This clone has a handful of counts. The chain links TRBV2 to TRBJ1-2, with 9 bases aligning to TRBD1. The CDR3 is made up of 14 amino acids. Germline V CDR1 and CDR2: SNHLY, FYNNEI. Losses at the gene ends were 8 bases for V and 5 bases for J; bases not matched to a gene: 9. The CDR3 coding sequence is TGTGCCAGCCACGGGACAGGGAGAGGGTATGGCTACACCTTC. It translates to CASHGTGRGYGYTF. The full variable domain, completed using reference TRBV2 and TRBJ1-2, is EPEVTQTPSHQVTQMGQEVILRCVPISNHLYFYWYRQILGQKVEFLVSFYNNEISEKSEIFDDQFSVERPDGSNFTLKIRSTKLEDSAMYFCASHGTGRGYGYTFGSGTRLTVV.

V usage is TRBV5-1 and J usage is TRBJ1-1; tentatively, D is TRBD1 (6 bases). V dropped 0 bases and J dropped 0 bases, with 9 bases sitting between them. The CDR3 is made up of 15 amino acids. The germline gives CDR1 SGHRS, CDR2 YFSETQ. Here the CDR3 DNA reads TGCGCCAGCAGCTTGGAGGCAGGGGTGAACACTGAAGCTTTCTTT. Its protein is CASSLEAGVNTEAFF.

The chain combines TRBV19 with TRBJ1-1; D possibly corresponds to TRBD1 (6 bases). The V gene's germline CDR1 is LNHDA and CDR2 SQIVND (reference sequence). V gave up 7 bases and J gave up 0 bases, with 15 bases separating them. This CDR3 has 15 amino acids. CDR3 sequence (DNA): TGTGCCAGTACCTGGGGGGGGCGACTGAACACTGAAGCTTTCTTT. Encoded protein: CASTWGGRLNTEAFF.

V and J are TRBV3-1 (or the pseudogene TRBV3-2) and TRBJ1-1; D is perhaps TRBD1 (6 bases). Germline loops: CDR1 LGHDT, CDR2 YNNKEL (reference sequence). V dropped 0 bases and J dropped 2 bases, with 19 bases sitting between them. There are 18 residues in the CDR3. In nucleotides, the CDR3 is TGTGCCAGCAGCCAAGATCAACATTCAGGGGTCAACAACACTGAAGCTTTCTTT. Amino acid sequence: CASSQDQHSGVNNTEAFF.

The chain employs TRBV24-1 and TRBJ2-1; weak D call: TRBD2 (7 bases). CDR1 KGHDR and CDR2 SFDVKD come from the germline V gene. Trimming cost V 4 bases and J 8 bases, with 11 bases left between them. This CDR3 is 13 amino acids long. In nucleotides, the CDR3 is TGTGCCACCAGTGACGTAGGGGGGGATGAGCAGTTCTTC. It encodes CATSDVGGDEQFF.

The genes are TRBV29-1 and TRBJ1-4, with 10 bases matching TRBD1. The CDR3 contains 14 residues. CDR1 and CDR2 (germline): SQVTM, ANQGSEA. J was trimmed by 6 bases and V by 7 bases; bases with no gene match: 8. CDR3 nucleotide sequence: TGCAGCGGGGGATTCGGGACAGGGGATGAAAAACTGTTTTTT. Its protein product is CSGGFGTGDEKLFF.